These 31 T cell receptor beta chains originate from one sample sequenced in a study of patients and donors after allogeneic stem cell transplantation. TCRdb reanalysed the RT-PCR reads using MiXCR and keeps one entry per CDR3 protein. The profile covers about 960,000 distinct CDR3 sequences, with about 20% appearing a single time and 5.5% to 6.5% taken by the ten largest. The sequencing sample was made of blood, either unsorted or a sorted T cell fraction (not recorded which). Receptors originate from a human donor who was either an allogeneic HSCT recipient or a stem cell or donor lymphocyte infusion donor (not recorded which). It is not recorded whose cells these are; they may come from a transplant donor.

This clonotype was seen more than once but under ten times. This chain uses TRBV28 with TRBJ1-6, with D possibly matching TRBD1 (5 bases). Looked up from germline, CDR1 is MDHEN and CDR2 is SYDVKM. Deletions cut 6 bases from V and 9 bases from J, with 15 bases between. The CDR3 spans 14 residues. Here the CDR3 reads CASSLSRGSSPLHF. The CDR3 nucleotides read TGTGCCAGCAGCCTGAGTAGGGGAAGTTCACCCCTCCACTTT.

This clonotype has ten or more counts. The gene calls are TRBV12-3 or TRBV12-4 and TRBJ2-7, with D possibly being TRBD2 (5 bases). CDR3 length: 16 amino acids. Trimming left V 2 bases short and J 4 bases short, with 18 bases between. CDR3 in amino acids: CASSLIVSVSGYEQYF. The CDR3 DNA reads TGTGCCAGCAGTTTAATAGTAAGCGTCAGCGGATACGAGCAGTACTTC.

This clonotype was seen only a few times. The chain links TRBV12-3 or TRBV12-4 to TRBJ2-7; D unresolved. CDR3 length: 12 residues. With 2 bases removed from V and 3 bases from J, the gap between germline ends came to 5 bases. Here the CDR3 DNA reads TGTGCCAGCAGTTTAAGTATCTACGAGCAGTACTTC. It specifies CASSLSIYEQYF.

This clonotype was counted between two and nine times. V gene TRBV10-3 combines with J gene TRBJ2-1; D gene uncertain. Germline loops: CDR1 ENHRY, CDR2 SYGVKD. Trimming left V 4 bases short and J 9 bases short, with 10 bases between. This CDR3 has 12 amino acids. The CDR3 nucleotides read TGTGCCATCAGTGGACCTAGTGGTGAGCAGTTCTTC. Its protein product is CAISGPSGEQFF.

This clonotype appeared many times. This chain uses TRBV12-3 or TRBV12-4 with TRBJ1-5, with D possibly being TRBD1 (6 bases). V lost 6 bases, J lost 0 bases, and 12 bases lay in between. The CDR3 totals 15 residues. CDR3 nucleotides: TGTGCCAGCAGCCCAACAGGGTATAGCAATCAGCCCCAGCATTTT. This sequence encodes CASSPTGYSNQPQHF.

This chain joins TRBV20-1 and TRBJ1-1, with D hard to call. Per the germline V gene, CDR1 is DFQATT and CDR2 is SNEGSKA (reference sequence). V was pared by 4 bases and J by 4 bases, with 7 bases between. This CDR3 region has 11 residues. The CDR3 DNA reads TGCAGTGCTATAGAGGGCACTGAAGCTTTCTTT. Translation gives CSAIEGTEAFF.

V is TRBV24-1 and J is TRBJ2-2, with 7 bases lining up with TRBD1. This CDR3 contains 15 residues. The junction had 6 bases not matched to a gene; V was cut back by 4 bases and J by 5 bases. Per the germline V gene, CDR1 is KGHDR and CDR2 is SFDVKD. The CDR3: CATSDAGTATGELFF. CDR3 bases: TGTGCCACCAGTGACGCCGGGACAGCAACCGGGGAGCTGTTTTTT.

This clonotype was seen only a few times. V is TRBV12-3 or TRBV12-4 and J is TRBJ1-2, with 10 nucleotides matching TRBD1. J lost 4 bases, V lost 5 bases, and 13 bases had no gene match. The CDR3 totals 17 residues. The CDR3: CASSHSTGGISPYGYTF. Written as DNA, the CDR3 is TGTGCCAGCAGTCACTCGACAGGGGGCATCTCCCCCTATGGCTACACCTTC.

In this sample, this clonotype turned up a few times. The CDR3 loop is CSVETRASNTEAFF. The DNA of the CDR3 is TGCAGCGTTGAAACAAGGGCGTCGAACACTGAAGCTTTCTTT. The V gene is TRBV29-1, the J gene TRBJ1-1; no clear D. Looked up from germline, CDR1 is SQVTM and CDR2 is ANQGSEA. The CDR3 sequence is 14 residues long. Trimming cost V 2 bases and J 1 base, with 11 bases left between them.

The table lists this clonotype with a few counts. This chain links TRBV10-3 with TRBJ1-5; no reliable D call. Germline loops: CDR1 ENHRY, CDR2 SYGVKD. The CDR3 extends over 16 amino acids. Trimming took 3 bases from V and 2 from J, leaving 14 bases between them. The CDR3 here is CAISESGGVGNQPQHF. CDR3 DNA: TGTGCCATCAGTGAAAGTGGTGGCGTCGGCAATCAGCCCCAGCATTTT.

This clonotype was seen more than once but under ten times. The V and J genes are TRBV6-1 and TRBJ2-5; D may be TRBD1 or TRBD2 (6 bases each). Germline CDR1 is MNHNS and CDR2 is SASEGT. V shed 8 bases and J shed 9 bases, with 28 bases lying between them. The length of the CDR3 is 16 residues. CDR3 nucleotides: TGTGCCAGCGTCAAAGGGGGGCTGCCGGGACCCCCGGCCCAGTACTTC. Translating gives CASVKGGLPGPPAQYF.

This chain connects TRBV6-1 to TRBJ1-5; 9 bases map to TRBD1. The CDR3 extends over 15 amino acids. Germline V lookup: CDR1 MNHNS, CDR2 SASEGT. V lost 8 bases, J lost 3 bases, and 8 bases stayed unmatched. The CDR3 DNA sequence: TGTGCCAGCGACATCGGGACAGGGACCAATCAGCCCCAGCATTTT. Protein sequence: CASDIGTGTNQPQHF.

This clonotype was seen a few times. The chain is built from TRBV4-2 and TRBJ2-1, with 8 bases identical to TRBD1. V was pared by 0 bases and J by 7 bases, with 17 bases of the junction left unmatched. Germline-derived CDR1 and CDR2 are LGHNA and YNFKEQ. The CDR3 loop spans 19 amino acids. The CDR3 DNA sequence: TGTGCCAGCAGCCAAGAACAACCTAACTGGACAGGGTATAAGAATGAGCAGTTCTTC. Its translation: CASSQEQPNWTGYKNEQFF.

This clonotype came up once. The gene calls are TRBV7-8 and TRBJ2-2; no clear D gene. Germline V gene data show CDR1 as SGHVS and CDR2 as FQNEAQ. This CDR3 has 15 residues. V was shortened by 2 bases and J by 2 bases, with 9 bases between the two germline ends. CDR3 loop: CASSLFAKNTGELFF. The CDR3 DNA follows: TGTGCCAGCAGCTTATTTGCCAAAAACACCGGGGAGCTGTTTTTT. Full variable domain (outside the CDR3, taken from reference TRBV7-8 and TRBJ2-2): GAGVSQSPRYKVAKRGQDVALRCDPISGHVSLFWYQQALGQGPEFLTYFQNEAQLDKSGLPSDRFFAERPEGSVSTLKIQRTQQEDSAVYLCASSLFAKNTGELFFGEGSRLTVL.

The chain has TRBV18 and TRBJ2-1, with 8 bases aligning to TRBD2. Germline V gives CDR1 KGHSH, CDR2 LQKENI. The CDR3 loop spans 19 amino acids. V trimming: 2 bases; J trimming: 0 bases; junction bases outside the gene matches: 12. Here the CDR3 DNA reads TGTGCCAGCTCACCAGTCGAGCGGGGGCCCTTCAGCTCCTACAATGAGCAGTTCTTC. It is translated as CASSPVERGPFSSYNEQFF.

This clonotype was detected a few times. This chain links TRBV9 with TRBJ2-5; tentatively, D is TRBD1 or TRBD2 (5 bases each). The CDR3 runs 15 residues. Germline assignment: CDR1 SGDLS and CDR2 YYNGEE. V lost 7 bases to trimming and J lost 5 bases, with 21 bases between them. CDR3 protein: CASASRAGSGETQYF. The CDR3 bases are TGTGCCAGCGCCAGCCGGGCAGGGAGTGGGGAGACCCAGTACTTC.

The chain employs TRBV5-1 and TRBJ2-7; D unclear. V was trimmed by 0 bases and J by 3 bases, leaving 13 bases between them. The CDR3 extends over 15 amino acids. CDR1 and CDR2 (germline): SGHRS, YFSETQ. Here the CDR3 reads CASSLEGGTHYEQYF. CDR3 nucleotides: TGCGCCAGCAGCTTGGAAGGCGGCACCCACTACGAGCAGTACTTC.

This clonotype has a count of ten or more. The chain carries TRBV30 and TRBJ2-3; 10 bases map to TRBD1. The CDR3 is 16 amino acids. Germline V gene sequence: CDR1 GTSNPN, CDR2 SVGIG (reference sequence). Trimming cost V 2 bases and J 6 bases; bases outside gene matches: 11. In DNA, the CDR3 is TGTGCCTGGAGTACACGAGGAGGGACAGGGGTCGATACGCAGTATTTT. This translates into CAWSTRGGTGVDTQYF.

The chain is built from TRBV6-5 and TRBJ2-1; 8 bases agree with TRBD2. CDR3 size: 16 residues. The germline gives CDR1 MNHEY, CDR2 SVGAGI. The J segment lost 9 bases and the V segment lost 2 bases, leaving 12 bases of the junction unmatched. The CDR3 protein is CASSYGLASGYVEQFF. The CDR3 DNA reads TGTGCCAGCAGTTACGGGTTGGCTAGCGGGTATGTTGAGCAGTTCTTC.

This clonotype has more than one count but fewer than ten. The rearrangement uses TRBV6-1 and TRBJ2-7, with a possible D match to TRBD2 (7 bases). V gave up 6 bases and J gave up 0 bases, with 18 bases separating them. Germline V CDR1 and CDR2: MNHNS, SASEGT. The CDR3 spans 16 residues. For the CDR3, the DNA is TGTGCCAGCAGACCTCCACCAGGGGAGGGCTCCTACGAGCAGTACTTC. Its translation is CASRPPPGEGSYEQYF.

There are many counts of this clonotype. V is TRBV12-3 or TRBV12-4 and J is TRBJ1-2; 8 nucleotides align to TRBD1. The CDR3 is 13 amino acids. V shed 3 bases, J shed 10 bases, and the junction held 7 bases outside the gene matches. For the CDR3, the DNA is TGTGCCAGCAGTTTCGGAGGACAGGGAGACTACACCTTC. Protein sequence: CASSFGGQGDYTF.

The rearrangement uses TRBV12-3 or TRBV12-4 and TRBJ1-2, with 8 bases fitting TRBD1. Trimming cost V 6 bases and J 8 bases; bases outside gene matches: 5. The CDR3 sequence is 12 residues long. DNA of the CDR3: TGTGCCAGCAGACAAGACAGGGGAGGCTACACCTTC. Amino acid sequence: CASRQDRGGYTF.

This clonotype was recorded many times. The chain carries TRBV20-1 and TRBJ2-3, with 8 positions matching TRBD1. Germline V CDR1 and CDR2: DFQATT, SNEGSKA (reference sequence). This CDR3 has 13 amino acids. Unmatched junction bases numbered 5, after V lost 6 bases and J lost 3 bases. CDR3 sequence: CSANGQGTDTQYF. The CDR3 bases are TGCAGTGCAAATGGACAGGGTACAGATACGCAGTATTTT.

This clonotype was seen a handful of times. For the CDR3, the DNA is TGCAGTGCTGAATACAGGGGCAAGGAGACCCAGTACTTC. Translating it yields CSAEYRGKETQYF. The gene calls are TRBV20-1 and TRBJ2-5; 7 bases agree with TRBD1. The length of the CDR3 is 13 residues. The V gene's germline CDR1 is DFQATT and CDR2 SNEGSKA (reference sequence). J gave up 5 bases and V 5 bases, and 8 bases lay outside the gene matches.

This chain links TRBV6-6 with TRBJ2-1; D assignment may be TRBD1 or TRBD2 (5 bases each). V lost 0 bases, J lost 10 bases, and 10 bases lay in between. The CDR3 has 13 residues. In germline, CDR1 is MNHNY, CDR2 SVGAGI (reference sequence). The CDR3 DNA sequence: TGTGCCAGCAGTTACTCGACCAGGGACGAGCAGTTCTTC. Its translation: CASSYSTRDEQFF.

V and J are TRBV5-1 and TRBJ2-3, with a possible D match to TRBD1 (6 bases). Trimming stripped 4 bases from V and 2 bases from J, with 11 bases between. Germline assignment: CDR1 SGHRS and CDR2 YFSETQ. This CDR3 region has 14 residues. In DNA form, the CDR3 reads TGCGCCAGCAGCAGTGGACAGAACACAGATACGCAGTATTTT. It is translated as CASSSGQNTDTQYF.

This clonotype was seen a few times. The V gene is TRBV24-1, the J gene TRBJ1-5; 7 bases fit TRBD1. This CDR3 contains 15 residues. CDR1 is KGHDR and CDR2 is SFDVKD in the germline V gene. Trimming took 7 bases from V and 2 from J; bases not matched to a gene: 7. CDR3 nucleotides: TGTGCCACCAGGGCCGGGACAGTCGGCAATCAGCCCCAGCATTTT. Translation: CATRAGTVGNQPQHF.

V and J are TRBV27 and TRBJ1-4; 11 nucleotides match TRBD1. This CDR3 contains 13 residues. Germline-derived CDR1 and CDR2 are MNHEY and SMNVEV (reference sequence). J was trimmed by 11 bases and V by 6 bases; bases with no gene match: 5. The CDR3 region has the DNA TGTGCCAGCAGGGGGACAGGGGGTCAGAAACTGTTTTTT. Amino acid sequence: CASRGTGGQKLFF.

The CDR3 sequence is CASSSPTSGDAYEQYF. The CDR3 nucleotides are TGTGCCAGCAGCTCCCCGACTAGCGGGGACGCCTACGAGCAGTACTTC. V usage is TRBV9 and J usage is TRBJ2-7; 11 bases agree with TRBD2. The CDR3 is 16 residues long. Germline trimming cut 4 bases from V and 2 bases from J; bases unmatched to any gene: 8. Germline V gene data show CDR1 as SGDLS and CDR2 as YYNGEE.

This clonotype appeared many times. CDR3 loop: CAKVTGGLWSTDTQYF. CDR3 nucleotide sequence: TGCGCCAAGGTGACAGGGGGCCTTTGGAGCACAGATACGCAGTATTTT. The rearrangement joins TRBV5-1 to TRBJ2-3, with TRBD1 identical over 10 bases. Losses at the gene ends were 9 bases for V and 0 bases for J; bases not matched to a gene: 10. The CDR3 consists of 16 residues. CDR1 is SGHRS and CDR2 is YFSETQ in the germline V gene. The full variable domain, its missing parts supplied by reference TRBV5-1 and TRBJ2-3, is KAGVTQTPRYLIKTRGQQVTLSCSPISGHRSVSWYQQTPGQGLQFLFEYFSETQRNKGNFPGRFSGRQFSNSRSEMNVSTLELGDSALYLCAKVTGGLWSTDTQYFGPGTRLTVL.

The genes are TRBV7-9 and TRBJ1-2; D ambiguous. Trimming pared 1 base from V and 8 bases from J, leaving 14 bases between. The CDR3 is 14 amino acids. Germline CDR1 reads SEHNR; CDR2 reads FQNEAQ (reference sequence). The CDR3 loop is CASSLGGSGSGYTF. CDR3 in DNA: TGTGCCAGCAGCTTAGGAGGCTCGGGGTCGGGCTACACCTTC.